Each of the 24 T cell receptor beta chains below was sequenced from the same sample in a study of CD8 T cells in Susac syndrome. RNA totalling roughly 0.45 to 1 ug underwent reverse transcription with random hexamers. TCRdb re-analysed the immunoSEQ multiplex PCR reads in MiXCR, keeping a single row per CDR3 protein. The sample records about 140,000 distinct CDR3 sequences, around 93% being singletons. Sequenced input: CD8+ T cells from PBMCs. The receptors stem from a human donor with Susac syndrome.

V gene TRBV2 combines with J gene TRBJ2-3, with no clear D. The CDR3 length is 11 residues. V was trimmed by 10 bases and J by 2 bases, leaving 7 bases between them. The V gene's germline CDR1 is SNHLY and CDR2 FYNNEI. As DNA, the CDR3 is TGTGCCACCCTTCCCACAGATACGCAGTATTTT. Amino acid sequence: CATLPTDTQYF.

The rearrangement uses TRBV3-1 and TRBJ2-1, with D perhaps matching TRBD2 (6 bases). This CDR3 is built from 18 residues. Trimming shortened V by 1 base and J by 2 bases, and 18 bases separated the two germline ends. Germline CDR1 reads LGHDT; CDR2 reads YNNKEL (reference sequence). CDR3 residues: CASSQVFGAGPPYNEQFF. The CDR3 DNA reads TGTGCCAGCAGCCAAGTGTTTGGGGCGGGACCCCCCTACAATGAGCAGTTCTTC.

This chain joins TRBV12-3 or TRBV12-4 and TRBJ1-5, with TRBD1 matching 7 bases. CDR3 size: 13 residues. Losses at the gene ends were 5 bases for V and 5 bases for J; bases not matched to a gene: 3. This CDR3 is CASSEQGYQPQHF. The CDR3 coding sequence is TGTGCCAGCAGTGAACAGGGGTATCAGCCCCAGCATTTT.

This chain's CDR3 is CASSVATFGDGTYEQYF. The CDR3 DNA reads TGTGCCAGCAGCGTAGCTACTTTCGGGGACGGGACCTACGAGCAGTACTTC. This chain joins TRBV9 and TRBJ2-7, with D perhaps assigned TRBD1 or TRBD2 (5 bases each). The germline gives CDR1 SGDLS, CDR2 YYNGEE. Deletions cut 0 bases from V and 2 bases from J, with 18 bases between. The CDR3 is made up of 17 amino acids.

This rearrangement joins TRBV29-1 to TRBJ2-1; TRBD2 might be the D (6 bases). Germline CDR1 reads SQVTM; CDR2 reads ANQGSEA. CDR3 length: 15 residues. V was cut by 5 bases and J by 0 bases, with 14 bases left in between. The CDR3 DNA sequence: TGCAGCGTTCCCCTGCAGGGAGGCTCCTACAATGAGCAGTTCTTC. It translates to CSVPLQGGSYNEQFF.

This clonotype was recorded once. The genes are TRBV5-1 and TRBJ2-7; 13 bases line up with TRBD2. Germline CDR1 SGHRS, CDR2 YFSETQ. There are 17 residues in the CDR3. The junction had 10 bases not matched to a gene; V was cut back by 0 bases and J by 7 bases. CDR3 nucleotides: TGCGCCAGCAGCTTGGAGATCGGACTAGCGGGAGTGGGGGAGCAGTACTTC. It is translated as CASSLEIGLAGVGEQYF.

The chain links TRBV15 to TRBJ2-3; D is perhaps TRBD2 (5 bases). V shed 1 base and J shed 3 bases, with 11 bases lying between them. CDR1 and CDR2 (germline): LNHNV, YYDKDF (reference sequence). This CDR3 has 15 amino acids. The CDR3 region is CATSRALAKTDTQYF. CDR3 nucleotides: TGTGCCACCAGCAGAGCGCTAGCAAAGACAGATACGCAGTATTTT.

CDR3 coding DNA: TGCAGCGTTGATATCACGTACCCGGCCAGGGGGCTTTCAGGGGAGACCCAGTACTTC. Translated, it gives CSVDITYPARGLSGETQYF. The chain recombines TRBV29-1 with TRBJ2-5; 8 positions agree with TRBD1. The germline V gene has CDR1 SQVTM and CDR2 ANQGSEA. This CDR3 is 19 amino acids long. The trim removed 3 bases at V and 5 bases at J, leaving 23 bases unmatched.

This chain connects TRBV10-2 to TRBJ2-7, with TRBD2 matching over 10 bases. From germline, CDR1 is WSHSY and CDR2 SAAADI. The CDR3 loop spans 15 amino acids. The V segment lost 3 bases and the J segment 4 bases; nucleotides outside the gene matches: 6. CDR3 bases: TGCGCCAGCAGTGAACAAGCGGGAGGGCCGTACGAGCAGTACTTC. It yields the protein CASSEQAGGPYEQYF.

The rearrangement uses TRBV30 and TRBJ1-5; D unresolved. Germline CDR1 GTSNPN, CDR2 SVGIG (reference sequence). The CDR3 is 15 residues long. The germline V and J ends were trimmed by 5 bases and 5 bases, with 19 bases remaining between them. CDR3 in DNA: TGTGCCTGGCGCCCCGAGGGTTACAGCGATCAGCCCCAGCATTTT. Protein product: CAWRPEGYSDQPQHF. The complete variable domain, with remaining parts taken from reference TRBV30 and TRBJ1-5, reads SQTIHQWPATLVQPVGSPLSLECTVEGTSNPNLYWYRQAAGRGLQLLFYSVGIGQISSEVPQNLSASRPQDRQFILSSKKLLLSDSGFYLCAWRPEGYSDQPQHFGDGTRLSIL.

The chain couples TRBV19 to TRBJ2-4; D remains unclear. The length of the CDR3 is 15 residues. Germline CDR1 is LNHDA and CDR2 is SQIVND (reference sequence). V was clipped by 1 base and J by 7 bases, with 14 bases between them. The CDR3 DNA is TGTGCCAGTAGTATAGTACGTGGTGCTGGGAACATTCAGTACTTC. This sequence encodes CASSIVRGAGNIQYF. Variable domain in full (rest from reference TRBV19 and TRBJ2-4): DGGITQSPKYLFRKEGQNVTLSCEQNLNHDAMYWYRQDPGQGLRLIYYSQIVNDFQKGDIAEGYSVSREKKESFPLTVTSAQKNPTAFYLCASSIVRGAGNIQYFGAGTRLSVL.

The sample holds a few counts of this clonotype. This chain joins TRBV7-3 and TRBJ2-3; 9 nucleotides match TRBD2. Per the germline V gene, CDR1 is SGHTA and CDR2 is FQGTGA. The CDR3 extends over 16 amino acids. V lost 3 bases and J lost 6; bases outside the gene matches: 10. CDR3 sequence reads: CASSFGGAGGPDTQYF. Here the CDR3 DNA reads TGTGCCAGCAGCTTCGGGGGAGCGGGAGGCCCCGATACGCAGTATTTT.

In its sample, this clonotype was seen once. This chain uses TRBV6-5 with TRBJ2-1; D not resolved. The CDR3 has 12 amino acids. Germline-derived CDR1 and CDR2 are MNHEY and SVGAGI. V shed 6 bases and J shed 5 bases, with 8 bases lying between them. The CDR3 nucleotides are TGTGCCAGCAGCGGTTTCGACAATGAGCAGTTCTTC. Residues: CASSGFDNEQFF.

This chain uses TRBV27 with TRBJ2-1, with D perhaps matching TRBD1 (6 bases). Between the trimmed V and J ends, which lost 6 bases and 9 bases, there was a span of 15 bases. This CDR3 has 13 amino acids. Germline-derived CDR1 and CDR2 are MNHEY and SMNVEV (reference sequence). Here the CDR3 reads CASRLAGVVEQFF. CDR3 sequence (DNA): TGTGCCAGCAGACTGGCAGGGGTGGTTGAGCAGTTCTTC.

The genes are TRBV7-2 and TRBJ2-2; TRBD2 aligns across 8 bases. J was trimmed by 3 bases and V by 5 bases; bases with no gene match: 8. Per the germline V gene, CDR1 is SGHTA and CDR2 is FQGNSA. This CDR3 is 16 amino acids long. The CDR3 is CASSDPGLGHTGELFF. In DNA, the CDR3 is TGTGCCAGCAGCGATCCGGGACTAGGTCACACCGGGGAGCTGTTTTTT.

This chain uses TRBV5-5 with TRBJ2-2; D might be TRBD1 (6 bases). The CDR3 totals 13 residues. Trimming removed 6 bases from V and 1 base from J, with 7 bases in between. CDR1 is SGHKS and CDR2 is YYEKEE in the germline V gene (reference sequence). Here the CDR3 reads CASTDRNTGELFF. CDR3 DNA: TGTGCCAGCACGGACAGGAACACCGGGGAGCTGTTTTTT.

The chain links TRBV24-1 to TRBJ2-6, with D hard to call. This CDR3 comprises 17 residues. The germline V and J ends were trimmed by 3 bases and 0 bases, with 11 bases remaining between them. Germline assignment: CDR1 KGHDR and CDR2 SFDVKD. The CDR3 region is CATSDGVGSSGANVLTF. The CDR3 coding sequence is TGTGCCACCAGTGATGGGGTTGGGTCCTCTGGGGCCAACGTCCTGACTTTC.

The chain uses TRBV6-1 and TRBJ2-4; TRBD1 aligns across 7 bases. CDR3 length: 15 amino acids. CDR1 and CDR2 (germline): MNHNS, SASEGT. The ends lost 5 bases at V and 8 bases at J; junction bases unmatched: 12. The CDR3 DNA is TGTGCCAGCAGTCCTCACCCGACAGGGTCGGACATTCAGTACTTC. It codes for CASSPHPTGSDIQYF.

The CDR3 nucleotides read TGTGCCAGCAGCTACCCGAGCACAGATACGCAGTATTTT. It specifies CASSYPSTDTQYF. The J gene is TRBJ2-3, the V gene TRBV13; D is unclear. This CDR3 is built from 13 residues. Germline lookup yields CDR1 PRHDT and CDR2 FYEKMQ (reference sequence). Trimming shortened V by 4 bases and J by 0 bases, and 5 bases separated the two germline ends.

The chain recombines TRBV30 with TRBJ2-2; tentative D call: TRBD1 (5 bases). The germline V and J ends were trimmed by 0 bases and 6 bases, with 8 bases remaining between them. Germline values: CDR1 GTSNPN, CDR2 SVGIG (reference sequence). CDR3 length equals 13 residues. As DNA, the CDR3 is TGTGCCTGGAGTGTAAAGGGGCCCGGGGAGCTGTTTTTT. Protein product: CAWSVKGPGELFF.

This chain uses TRBV4-1 with TRBJ1-3, with D perhaps TRBD1 (5 bases). This CDR3 contains 16 residues. V was trimmed by 3 bases and J by 2 bases, leaving 14 bases between them. Germline V gives CDR1 MGHRA, CDR2 YSYEKL. The CDR3 here is CASSHGPGLTGNTIYF. The CDR3 coding sequence is TGCGCCAGCAGCCATGGACCGGGACTTACTGGAAACACCATATATTTT.

CDR3 sequence: CASRNGFEQYF. In DNA, the CDR3 is TGTGCCAGCCGCAACGGGTTCGAGCAGTACTTC. V usage is TRBV18 and J usage is TRBJ2-7; D remains unclear. The germline gives CDR1 KGHSH, CDR2 LQKENI. Trimming took 8 bases from V and 6 from J, leaving 11 bases between them. The CDR3 covers 11 residues. The variable domain in full, completed from reference TRBV18 and TRBJ2-7, reads NAGVMQNPRHLVRRRGQEARLRCSPMKGHSHVYWYRQLPEEGLKFMVYLQKENIIDESGMPKERFSAEFPKEGPSILRIQQVVRGDSAAYFCASRNGFEQYFGPGTRLTVT.

The rearrangement joins TRBV12-3 or TRBV12-4 to TRBJ1-4; D ambiguous. The CDR3 is 12 residues long. V was trimmed by 1 base and J by 11 bases, leaving 8 bases between them. CDR3 DNA sequence: TGTGCCAGCAGTTTAGTAAGGTCTAAACTGTTTTTT. Residues: CASSLVRSKLFF.

This sequence joins TRBV27 and TRBJ2-1, with 11 bases that match TRBD2. Unmatched junction bases numbered 12, after V lost 6 bases and J lost 2 bases. This CDR3 has 18 residues. Germline loops: CDR1 MNHEY, CDR2 SMNVEV (reference sequence). DNA of the CDR3: TGTGCCAGCAGCCACTCCGGGACTAGCGGAGGGGCCTACAATGAGCAGTTCTTC. Protein sequence: CASSHSGTSGGAYNEQFF.